This T cell receptor beta chain was sequenced during a study of blood T cells in healthy people across ages. With a J-beta primer mix and a sample-barcoded 5' primer, a second PCR ran 7 to 11 cycles. TCRdb re-called the 5' RACE reads with MiXCR, one entry per CDR3 protein. The data contain 600,000 to 850,000 distinct CDR3 sequences, about 40% of them singletons. There are a few counts of this clonotype. Antigen specificity is unknown. A minimum of 6.5 million PBMCs was isolated per sample. No fewer than 5.5 micrograms of total RNA were isolated from every sample. Whole-study results and caveats: Naive CD4+ cell counts and diversity both ran higher in long-lived than in aged donors.

Sample: blood. The source of this sequence is a woman in her fifties or sixties in good health.

The chain's CDR3 is CASSEESSYGYTF. The CDR3 DNA reads TGTGCCAGCAGTGAAGAGAGCTCCTATGGCTACACCTTC. J is TRBJ1-2 and V is TRBV2; no reliable D call. The ends were cut back, 1 base at V and 4 bases at J, with 7 bases in the middle. In germline, CDR1 is SNHLY, CDR2 FYNNEI. This CDR3 is built from 13 residues.